This TCR beta chain was recovered during a study of blood T cell repertoires in COVID-19. Study as a whole: Both acute and convalescent COVID-19 samples were obtained from the United States, Italy and Spain.

Authors' data handling: Nucleated cell counts were estimated from reference gene primer amplification. The method was immunoSEQ multiplex PCR; TCRdb's version includes in-frame clones alone and lacks a portion of them. The V and J calls and clone size are taken from that table; D and trimming were inferred from the DNA. The sample holds roughly 200,000 clones; roughly 82% are singletons and the top ten take around 8%. Seattle researchers signed up patients amid active infection and tracked them longitudinally. This CDR3 has 14 residues. V lost 5 bases and J lost 4; bases outside the gene matches: 3. CDR1 and CDR2 (germline): SGHTA, FQGTGA.

This clonotype was obtained from a woman aged 55-69 years with COVID-19, enrolled during active disease. This chain uses TRBV7-3 with TRBJ2-3, with 10 nucleotides matching TRBD2. Sequencing was carried out using peripheral blood. This chain's CDR3 is CASSVGLAADTQYF. CDR3 DNA: TGTGCCAGCAGCGTCGGACTAGCGGCAGATACGCAGTATTTT.